The TCR beta chain under discussion was sequenced for a study of graft-versus-host responses after intestinal transplantation. In the study overall: Anti-thymocyte globulin served as induction for all recipients, who then took tacrolimus and steroids for about 3 years. Findings of the study overall: Peak circulating GvH clone levels were associated with early post-transplant HvG declines. GvH clones surfaced in recipient marrow, some emerging earlier in ileum or blood.

Clones were sequenced by immunoSEQ multiplex PCR, and TCRdb holds only the in-frame ones, with some missing. The table includes about 100,000 clones, 80% to 95% detected once. On this clone itself: Its target is unknown.

Per the germline V gene, CDR1 is MNHEY and CDR2 is SVGAGI. Trimming took off 1 base at V and 4 bases at J, with 10 bases between the two ends. The CDR3 runs 14 residues. The V call is TRBV6-5, the J call TRBJ1-2; D remains unclear. The sequence derives from a human donor who received an intestinal transplant. The material sequenced was unstimulated CD8+ T cells sorted from spleen or lymph node cells, taken before intestinal transplant. The CDR3 loop is CASSYFPDSYGYTF. In DNA form, the CDR3 reads TGTGCCAGCAGTTACTTTCCGGATTCCTATGGCTACACCTTC.